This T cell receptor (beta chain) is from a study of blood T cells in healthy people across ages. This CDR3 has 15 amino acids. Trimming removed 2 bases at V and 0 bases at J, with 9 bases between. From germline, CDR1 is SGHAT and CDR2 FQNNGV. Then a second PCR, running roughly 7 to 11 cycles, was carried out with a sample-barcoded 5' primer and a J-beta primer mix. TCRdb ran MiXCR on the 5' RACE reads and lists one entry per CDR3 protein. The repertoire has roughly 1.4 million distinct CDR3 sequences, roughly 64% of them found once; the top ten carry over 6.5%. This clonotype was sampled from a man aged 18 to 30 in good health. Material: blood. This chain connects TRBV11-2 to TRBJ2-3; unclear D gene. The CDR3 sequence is CASSLTRTSTDTQYF. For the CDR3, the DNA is TGTGCCAGCAGCTTAACCAGAACTAGCACAGATACGCAGTATTTT.